This TCR beta chain appears in the sequencing data of a study of T cell responses to AZD1222 COVID-19 vaccine. Study-level points and caveats: Possibly, clonal diversity was underestimated; donors were largely white British and included more females. Spike-specific TCR breadth and depth both grew after two AZD1222 doses.

Second doses at about 4 or about 12 weeks were pooled. CDR1 and CDR2 from the germline V gene are LNHNV and YYDKDF (reference sequence). The V and J ends lost 1 base and 4 bases respectively, with 7 bases between them. This CDR3 has 13 amino acids. The method was immunoSEQ multiplex PCR; TCRdb's version includes in-frame clones alone and lacks a portion of them. The sample has approximately 120,000 clones, more than 75% seen once. About this clone: Its antigen is unidentified.

Sequenced here: peripheral blood, sampled 28 days after the second AZD1222 dose. The source is an adult who received the AZD1222 COVID-19 vaccine. J is TRBJ1-1 and V is TRBV15, with D uncertain. CDR3 DNA sequence: TGTGCCACCAGCAGAGCGACCGGCACTGAAGCTTTCTTT. It translates to CATSRATGTEAFF.